Detailed here is one T cell receptor beta chain. V gave up 0 bases and J gave up 6 bases, with 14 bases separating them. This CDR3 is 16 amino acids long. Germline CDR1 is MNHEY and CDR2 is SVGEGT. This sample was taken from a study of blood T cell repertoires in COVID-19. As for the study in general: Material from acute and convalescent COVID-19 was sourced from the United States, Italy and Spain. Nucleic acid was either cDNA or gDNA, and it came from T cells, B-cell-depleted T cells, or PBMCs.

Source study methods: By means of reference gene primer amplification, nucleated cell counts were estimated. Profiled with immunoSEQ multiplex PCR; TCRdb holds only in-frame clones, not every one. V, J and clone size are those of that table, while D and trimming were read from the DNA. The sample carries roughly 240,000 clones, 75% to 85% recorded once. Material: peripheral blood. This TCR was recovered from a woman aged 65 to 85 with acute or convalescent COVID-19. The V call is TRBV6-2 or TRBV6-3, the J call TRBJ2-2; maybe TRBD2 (6 bases). CDR3 protein: CASSYSGTVIPGELFF. CDR3 in DNA: TGTGCCAGCAGTTACTCAGGGACTGTCATACCCGGGGAGCTGTTTTTT.